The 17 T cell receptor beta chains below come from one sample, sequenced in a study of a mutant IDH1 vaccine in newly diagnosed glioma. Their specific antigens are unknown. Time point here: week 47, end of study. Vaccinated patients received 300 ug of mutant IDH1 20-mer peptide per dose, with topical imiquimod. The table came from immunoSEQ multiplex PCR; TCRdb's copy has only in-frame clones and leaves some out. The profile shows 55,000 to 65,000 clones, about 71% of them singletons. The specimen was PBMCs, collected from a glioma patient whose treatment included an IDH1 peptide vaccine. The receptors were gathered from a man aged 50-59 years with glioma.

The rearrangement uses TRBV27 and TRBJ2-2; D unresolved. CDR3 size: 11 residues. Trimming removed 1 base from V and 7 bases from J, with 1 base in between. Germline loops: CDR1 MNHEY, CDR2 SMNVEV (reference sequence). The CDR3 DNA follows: TGTGCCAGCAGTTTATACGGGGAGCTGTTTTTT. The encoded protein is CASSLYGELFF.

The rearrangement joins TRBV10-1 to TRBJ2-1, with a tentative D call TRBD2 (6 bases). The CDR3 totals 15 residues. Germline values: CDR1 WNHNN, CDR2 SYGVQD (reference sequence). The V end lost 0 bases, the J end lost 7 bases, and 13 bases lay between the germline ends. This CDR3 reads CASSESGRKSNEQFF. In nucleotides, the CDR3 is TGCGCCAGCAGTGAGTCTGGGAGGAAATCGAATGAGCAGTTCTTC.

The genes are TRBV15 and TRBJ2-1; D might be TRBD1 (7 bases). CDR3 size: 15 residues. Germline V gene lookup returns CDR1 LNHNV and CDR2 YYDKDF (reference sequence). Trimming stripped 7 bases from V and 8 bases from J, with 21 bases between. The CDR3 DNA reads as TGTGCCACCAATCCGTCAGGGGGGAATGACCATGAGCAGTTCTTC. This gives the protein CATNPSGGNDHEQFF.

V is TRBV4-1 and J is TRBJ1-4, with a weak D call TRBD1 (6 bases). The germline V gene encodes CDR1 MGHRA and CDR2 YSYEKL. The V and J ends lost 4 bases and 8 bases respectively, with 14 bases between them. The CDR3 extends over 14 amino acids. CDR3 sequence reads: CASSPYGQKEKLFF. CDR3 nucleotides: TGCGCCAGCAGCCCCTACGGACAGAAAGAAAAACTGTTTTTT.

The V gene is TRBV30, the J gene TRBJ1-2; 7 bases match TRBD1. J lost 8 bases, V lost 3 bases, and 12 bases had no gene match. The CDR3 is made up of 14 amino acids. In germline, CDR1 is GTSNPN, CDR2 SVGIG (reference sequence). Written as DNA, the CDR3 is TGTGCCTGGAGAAAGGGAGACAGGGTGGGGGGCTACACCTTC. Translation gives CAWRKGDRVGGYTF.

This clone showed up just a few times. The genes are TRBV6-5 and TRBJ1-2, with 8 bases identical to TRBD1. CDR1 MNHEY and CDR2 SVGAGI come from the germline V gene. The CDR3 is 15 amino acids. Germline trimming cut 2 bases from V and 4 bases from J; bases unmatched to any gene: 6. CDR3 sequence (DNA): TGTGCCAGCAGTTACAAGACAGGGGCAGGCTATGGCTACACCTTC. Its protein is CASSYKTGAGYGYTF.

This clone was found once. CDR3 sequence reads: CASSSVWGEAEKLFF. In nucleotides, the CDR3 is TGTGCCAGCAGCTCGGTTTGGGGGGAAGCGGAAAAACTGTTTTTT. The rearrangement links TRBV5-6 to TRBJ1-4, with D perhaps matching TRBD1 (5 bases). CDR1 is SGHDT, CDR2 YYEEEE, per germline. CDR3 length: 15 amino acids. Trimming removed 3 bases from V and 8 bases from J, with 17 bases in between.

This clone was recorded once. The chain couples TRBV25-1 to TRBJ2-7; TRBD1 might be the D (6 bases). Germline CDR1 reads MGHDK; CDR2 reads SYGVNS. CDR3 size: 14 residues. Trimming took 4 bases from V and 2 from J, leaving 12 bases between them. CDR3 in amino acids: CASSVRDTPYEQYF. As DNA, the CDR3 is TGTGCCAGCAGTGTCCGGGACACCCCCTACGAGCAGTACTTC.

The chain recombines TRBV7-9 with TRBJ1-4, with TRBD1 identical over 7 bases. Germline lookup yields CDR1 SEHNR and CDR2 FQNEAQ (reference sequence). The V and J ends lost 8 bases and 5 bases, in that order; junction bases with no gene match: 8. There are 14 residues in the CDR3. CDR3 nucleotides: TGTGCCAGCGAAAAGGGGGCGCGGAATGAAAAACTGTTTTTT. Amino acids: CASEKGARNEKLFF. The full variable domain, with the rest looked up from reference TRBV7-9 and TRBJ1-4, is DTGVSQNPRHKITKRGQNVTFRCDPISEHNRLYWYRQTLGQGPEFLTYFQNEAQLEKSRLLSDRFSAERPKGSFSTLEIQRTEQGDSAMYLCASEKGARNEKLFFGSGTQLSVL.

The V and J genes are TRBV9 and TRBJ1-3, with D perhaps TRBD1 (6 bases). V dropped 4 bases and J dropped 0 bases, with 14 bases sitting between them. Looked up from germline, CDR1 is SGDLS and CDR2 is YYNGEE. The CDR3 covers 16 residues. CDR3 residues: CASSTEGGFSGNTIYF. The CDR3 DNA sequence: TGTGCCAGCAGCACCGAGGGGGGTTTCTCTGGAAACACCATATATTTT. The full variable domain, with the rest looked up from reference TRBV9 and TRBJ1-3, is DSGVTQTPKHLITATGQRVTLRCSPRSGDLSVYWYQQSLDQGLQFLIQYYNGEERAKGNILERFSAQQFPDLHSELNLSSLELGDSALYFCASSTEGGFSGNTIYFGEGSWLTVV.

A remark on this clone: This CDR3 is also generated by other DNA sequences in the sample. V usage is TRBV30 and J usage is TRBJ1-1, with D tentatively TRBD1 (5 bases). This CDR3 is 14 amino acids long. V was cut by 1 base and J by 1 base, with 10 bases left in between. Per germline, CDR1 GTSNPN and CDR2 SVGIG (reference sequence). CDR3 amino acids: CAWSAGGGNTEAFF. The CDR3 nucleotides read TGTGCCTGGAGTGCCGGTGGGGGGAACACTGAAGCTTTCTTT.

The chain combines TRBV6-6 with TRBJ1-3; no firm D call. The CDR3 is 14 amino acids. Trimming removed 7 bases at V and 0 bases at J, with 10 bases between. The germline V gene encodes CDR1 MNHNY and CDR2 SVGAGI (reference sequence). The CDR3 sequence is CASITGSSGNTIYF. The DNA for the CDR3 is TGTGCCAGCATCACCGGGAGCTCTGGAAACACCATATATTTT.

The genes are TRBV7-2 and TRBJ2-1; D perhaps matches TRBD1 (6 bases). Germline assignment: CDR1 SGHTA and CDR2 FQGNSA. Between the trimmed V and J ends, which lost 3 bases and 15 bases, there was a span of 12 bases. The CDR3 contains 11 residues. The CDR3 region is CASSLNRVWFF. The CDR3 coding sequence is TGTGCCAGCAGCTTGAACAGGGTTTGGTTCTTC.

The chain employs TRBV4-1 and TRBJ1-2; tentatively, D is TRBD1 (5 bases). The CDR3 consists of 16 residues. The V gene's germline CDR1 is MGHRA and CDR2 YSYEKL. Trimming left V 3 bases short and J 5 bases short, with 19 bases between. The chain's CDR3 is CASSQGRDRLWYGYTF. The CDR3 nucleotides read TGCGCCAGCAGCCAGGGCCGGGACCGTCTTTGGTATGGCTACACCTTC.

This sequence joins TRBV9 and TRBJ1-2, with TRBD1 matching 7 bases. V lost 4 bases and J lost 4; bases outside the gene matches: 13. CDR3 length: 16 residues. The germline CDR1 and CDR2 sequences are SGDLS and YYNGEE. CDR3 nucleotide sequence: TGTGCCAGCAGCCTAGGATTGGAGGGGGCGGGCTATGGCTACACCTTC. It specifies CASSLGLEGAGYGYTF.

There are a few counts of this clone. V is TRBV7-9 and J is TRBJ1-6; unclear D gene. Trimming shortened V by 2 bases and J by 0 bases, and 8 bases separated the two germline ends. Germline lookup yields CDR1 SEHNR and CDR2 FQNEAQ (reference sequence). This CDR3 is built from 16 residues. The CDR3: CASSLRENSYNSPLHF. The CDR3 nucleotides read TGTGCCAGCAGCTTAAGGGAGAACTCCTATAATTCACCCCTCCACTTT.

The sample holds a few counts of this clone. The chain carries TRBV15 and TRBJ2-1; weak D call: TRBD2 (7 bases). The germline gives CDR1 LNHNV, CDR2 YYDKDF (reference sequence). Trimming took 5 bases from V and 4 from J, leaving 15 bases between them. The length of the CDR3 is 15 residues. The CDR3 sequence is CATSSTEGGYNEQFF. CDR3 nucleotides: TGTGCCACCAGCTCGACCGAGGGGGGGTACAATGAGCAGTTCTTC.